What follows is one T cell receptor (beta chain) and its context. Antigen unknown. Expressed TCRB transcripts were sequenced because the isolated RNA had all been reverse transcribed beforehand. Assay: immunoSEQ multiplex PCR; the TCRdb copy retains only in-frame clones and omits some. The sample holds 150,000 to 200,000 clones, approximately 62% seen once. This sample was included in a study of beta chain features in type 1 diabetes. Study information: All samples yielded over 95,000,000 examined sorted cells. Overall study findings and caveats: There was a moderate but significant shortening of TCRB CDR3s in all four CD4+ subsets of Type 1 diabetes patients.

Via the markers CD45RO/CCR7/CD25/CD127/CD95/CD27, stem cell-like memory, regulatory, central memory and naive CD4+ cells were sorted. The CDR3 sequence is 15 residues long. The V gene's germline CDR1 is SGHTA and CDR2 FQGNSA. Between the trimmed V and J ends, which lost 5 bases and 6 bases, there was a span of 18 bases. This TCR derives from a man aged 25 to 45 with type 1 diabetes. The V and J genes are TRBV7-2 and TRBJ2-3, with D maybe TRBD2 (5 bases). Material: naive CD4+ T cells from blood. CDR3 sequence (DNA): TGTGCCAGCAGCCTGGGGAGCGTTCCTGGTGATACGCAGTATTTT. Protein sequence: CASSLGSVPGDTQYF.